The 8 T cell receptor beta chains below were found in one sample sequenced in a study of response to subunit inactivated influenza vaccine. TCRdb passed the RT-PCR reads through MiXCR, listing each CDR3 protein once. The sample lists approximately 680,000 distinct CDR3 sequences, about 15% occurring once. This specimen was PBMCs from blood, taken roughly 12 days after vaccination. These TCRs come from a man aged 50 to 60 who received an inactivated influenza vaccine.

Only a few counts were recorded for this clonotype. V gene TRBV28 combines with J gene TRBJ2-7; D gene ambiguous. The V end lost 0 bases, the J end lost 4 bases, and 13 bases lay between the germline ends. The CDR3 is made up of 15 amino acids. Germline lookup yields CDR1 MDHEN and CDR2 SYDVKM. The CDR3 DNA is TGTGCCAGCAGTTTATGGTACCAAGGGTATTACGAGCAGTACTTC. Residues: CASSLWYQGYYEQYF.

The gene calls are TRBV4-3 and TRBJ1-2; 8 bases line up with TRBD1. V was pared by 4 bases and J by 4 bases, with 11 bases of the junction left unmatched. The CDR3 sequence is 16 residues long. Germline CDR1 and CDR2: LGHNA and YSLEER. CDR3 nucleotides: TGCGCCAGCAGCCTGCAAACCACCGGGACAGGCTATGGCTACACCTTC. It encodes CASSLQTTGTGYGYTF.

The genes are TRBV7-7 and TRBJ2-5; 10 bases are shared with TRBD2. The CDR3 consists of 17 residues. Germline V gene data show CDR1 as SSHAT and CDR2 as FNYEAQ (reference sequence). This CDR3 reads CASRPLSSGGTQETQYF. The CDR3 bases are TGTGCTAGCCGCCCACTGTCTAGCGGGGGCACCCAAGAGACCCAGTACTTC.

The rearrangement joins TRBV27 to TRBJ2-3, with D perhaps being TRBD1 or TRBD2 (5 bases each). The V end was cut by 5 bases, the J end by 9 bases, with 27 bases between. Germline V lookup: CDR1 MNHEY, CDR2 SMNVEV (reference sequence). The CDR3 consists of 17 residues. CDR3 sequence: CASSPGAGRQTQGTQYF. CDR3 sequence (DNA): TGTGCCAGCAGTCCGGGCGCAGGGAGACAGACCCAGGGCACGCAGTATTTT.

This chain joins TRBV18 and TRBJ2-7; D not resolved. V was pared by 2 bases and J by 5 bases, with 10 bases between. The CDR3 has 13 residues. Germline V gives CDR1 KGHSH, CDR2 LQKENI. CDR3 amino acids: CASSPKLTNEQYF. The CDR3 DNA reads TGTGCCAGCTCACCAAAACTGACAAACGAGCAGTACTTC.

This clonotype was recorded a few times. The genes are TRBV15 and TRBJ2-1, with a possible D match to TRBD1 (5 bases). The CDR3 length is 16 residues. Germline lookup yields CDR1 LNHNV and CDR2 YYDKDF (reference sequence). Trimming removed 5 bases at V and 4 bases at J, with 18 bases between. CDR3 sequence: CATSQLGQGGYNEQFF. The CDR3 DNA follows: TGTGCCACCAGCCAACTGGGGCAGGGTGGTTACAATGAGCAGTTCTTC.

This clonotype was observed a few times. The chain couples TRBV5-1 to TRBJ1-2; TRBD1 aligns across 7 bases. The J segment lost 6 bases and the V segment lost 3 bases, leaving 11 bases of the junction unmatched. Germline assignment: CDR1 SGHRS and CDR2 YFSETQ. The CDR3 covers 15 residues. The CDR3 protein is CASSYRTGPADGYTF. For the CDR3, the DNA is TGCGCCAGCAGCTACCGGACAGGACCGGCGGATGGCTACACCTTC.

The chain carries TRBV12-3 or TRBV12-4 and TRBJ2-7; 7 bases are a match to TRBD2. Trimming took 6 bases from V and 5 from J; bases not matched to a gene: 10. The CDR3 extends over 14 amino acids. CDR3 DNA: TGTGCCAGCAGGATAGCGGGCGGCCTTAACGAGCAGTACTTC. Its translation: CASRIAGGLNEQYF.